This entry lists 8 T cell receptor beta chains sequenced from one sample in a study of T cell changes during pregnancy in multiple sclerosis. This table comes from immunoSEQ multiplex PCR, and its TCRdb copy is limited to in-frame clones, with some not included. Of 67,000 or so clones listed, around 92% are singletons. This specimen consisted of CD8+ T cells from peripheral blood mononuclear cells, obtained in the third trimester of pregnancy. Receptors were obtained from a female donor in good health, enrolled as a control in a pregnancy study.

With regard to this clone: Other DNA sequences of this sample code for an identical CDR3. V is TRBV29-1 and J is TRBJ2-7; possibly TRBD1 for D (5 bases). The CDR3 is 12 residues long. Trimming took off 3 bases at V and 2 bases at J, with 8 bases between the two ends. Germline values: CDR1 SQVTM, CDR2 ANQGSEA. The CDR3 region has the DNA TGCAGCGTTGAGGTCAGGGCCTACGAGCAGTACTTC. It encodes CSVEVRAYEQYF.

The gene calls are TRBV10-3 and TRBJ2-2, with TRBD2 matching 8 bases. V was clipped by 5 bases and J by 3 bases; unmatched bases: 8. The CDR3 spans 16 residues. CDR1 and CDR2 (germline): ENHRY, SYGVKD. The CDR3 region has the DNA TGTGCCATCAGTTCGACTAGCGAGGACTACACCGGGGAGCTGTTTTTT. The encoded protein is CAISSTSEDYTGELFF.

The chain combines TRBV7-9 with TRBJ2-1; possible D gene TRBD2, 6 bases. Germline assignment: CDR1 SEHNR and CDR2 FQNEAQ (reference sequence). The V end was cut by 5 bases, the J end by 5 bases, with 16 bases between. The CDR3 totals 15 residues. CDR3 DNA sequence: TGTGCCAGCAGCCCGAAGGTCCGGGGGAACAATGAGCAGTTCTTC. It codes for CASSPKVRGNNEQFF.

The gene calls are TRBV18 and TRBJ2-7; tentatively, D is TRBD2 (5 bases). The CDR3 is 17 amino acids. The V end lost 3 bases, the J end lost 0 bases, and 18 bases lay between the germline ends. Germline CDR1 reads KGHSH; CDR2 reads LQKENI. CDR3 residues: CASSPRRTSAASYEQYF. DNA of the CDR3: TGTGCCAGCTCACCCCGGAGGACGTCGGCGGCCTCCTACGAGCAGTACTTC.

This chain uses TRBV7-8 with TRBJ1-6; TRBD1 matches 9 bases. CDR1 and CDR2 (germline): SGHVS, FQNEAQ. J gave up 0 bases and V 4 bases, and 13 bases lay outside the gene matches. The CDR3 contains 20 residues. CDR3 protein: CASSSSGTGILSSYNSPLHF. CDR3 nucleotides: TGTGCCAGCAGCTCCTCCGGGACAGGGATATTAAGCTCCTATAATTCACCCCTCCACTTT.

The chain uses TRBV30 and TRBJ1-1; D remains ambiguous. This CDR3 comprises 12 residues. V gave up 4 bases and J gave up 5 bases, with 11 bases separating them. Germline V gene data show CDR1 as GTSNPN and CDR2 as SVGIG (reference sequence). DNA for the CDR3: TGTGCCTGGAAAGGAGTTCGGACTGAAGCTTTCTTT. Translated, it gives CAWKGVRTEAFF. The variable domain in full, completed from reference TRBV30 and TRBJ1-1, reads SQTIHQWPATLVQPVGSPLSLECTVEGTSNPNLYWYRQAAGRGLQLLFYSVGIGQISSEVPQNLSASRPQDRQFILSSKKLLLSDSGFYLCAWKGVRTEAFFGQGTRLTVV.

V usage is TRBV9 and J usage is TRBJ2-1, with TRBD2 as a possible D gene (5 bases). Germline-derived CDR1 and CDR2 are SGDLS and YYNGEE. The V gene lost 2 bases and the J gene lost 1 base, with 13 bases spanning the gap. The length of the CDR3 is 16 residues. CDR3 sequence (DNA): TGTGCCAGCAGCGTTCTAGCTCGTGGGTCCTACAATGAGCAGTTCTTC. The encoded protein is CASSVLARGSYNEQFF.

This clone was counted a single time. The chain is built from TRBV19 and TRBJ2-7, with a tentative D call TRBD2 (5 bases). The germline gives CDR1 LNHDA, CDR2 SQIVND (reference sequence). CDR3 size: 13 residues. The germline V and J ends were trimmed by 5 bases and 4 bases, with 12 bases remaining between them. The DNA for the CDR3 is TGTGCCAGTAGTCCCGACGGGGTATACGAGCAGTACTTC. It is translated as CASSPDGVYEQYF.